This TCR beta chain was captured by sequencing in a study of cytomegalovirus exposure and HLA in healthy donors. Study results and limitations: Overall, roughly 170 TCR beta chains were annotated as cytomegalovirus-associated. Later analysis demonstrated an association between a missense DCLRE1C variant and TCR beta V- and J-gene trimming.

The PCR had 60 Vbeta and 13 Jbeta primers. TCRdb's copy holds only in-frame clones and misses some; the assay was immunoSEQ multiplex PCR. Of around 140,000 clones in the sample, about 9.2% were seen once. V was clipped by 8 bases and J by 2 bases; unmatched bases: 6. The CDR3 is made up of 13 amino acids. The germline gives CDR1 SQVTM, CDR2 ANQGSEA. This clone was detected only a few times. What it recognizes is unknown. The rearrangement uses TRBV29-1 and TRBJ1-3; 7 bases map to TRBD1. Sequenced: PBMCs. The clonotype was recovered from a woman aged 40 to 55 in good health and CMV-seropositive. CDR3 loop: CSILDRAGNTIYF. The CDR3 DNA reads TGCAGCATCCTTGACAGGGCTGGAAACACCATATATTTT.